A single TCR beta chain is shown here with its context. Its antigen remains unidentified. Base qualities were left out, and no much larger clone turns up one base away. The data were taken from a study of beta chain features in type 1 diabetes (dated by TCRdb to 2017 to 2018). About the study as a whole: Mean age, gender distribution, total cell number and subset yield were not different between patients and healthy donors. Naive and central memory subsets were obtained from all 30 or so donors, but regulatory and stem cell-like memory subsets were isolated from only 8 patients and roughly 8 healthy donors. In the study, TCRB repertoires of sorted circulating CD4+ T cell subsets from recently diagnosed type 1 diabetes patients were compared with those of matched healthy donors. A total of approximately 99,000,000 sorted cells were examined across all samples, and RNA yield correlated strongly with the number of cells per subset.

The entire amount of isolated RNA was reverse transcribed using the High Capacity cDNA Reverse Transcription Kit, so the sequenced TCRB transcripts were expressed ones. Deep immunoSEQ sequencing was applied to naive, central memory and regulatory T cell samples, giving an average of about 3.7 million total reads per sample. Sorted cells were lysed in RLT buffer and RNA was extracted with DNase-treated RNeasy Micro or Mini kits, depending on cell number. To prevent cross-contamination, every cell subset was processed on its own, while patient and healthy donor samples were processed together. TCRB sequences were amplified from cDNA with the immunoSEQ multiplex PCR, producing 87-bp fragments spanning the CDR3 region. Sequencing of the amplicons was done on the Illumina HiSeq platform. Concerning the study's data processing: Synthetic template baselines were used to correct PCR bias computationally, reads within Hamming distance 2 were collapsed together, and singletons that could not be merged were discarded. By aligning reads against IMGT, V, D and J genes, CDR3 length, and insertions or deletions at six rearrangement sites were assigned. Within each subset, clonotype counts were normalized to the number of sorted cells before true diversity and Gini coefficients were calculated with the tcR R package. Repertoire sharing was quantified using the overlap coefficient calculated on TCRB nucleotide sequences. The clones in this table, taken by TCRdb from immuneACCESS, are in-frame only. Not every clone is retained; where verified, under half of the shortfall comes from an unresolved V gene, and the cause of the rest is unknown. D and trimming were read from the DNA, whereas the V and J calls and clone size are those reported in that table. This sample is represented by around 160,000 clones; approximately 52% of them were singletons. The ten largest account for 0.35% to 0.5% of the sample.

Each donor gave one peripheral blood draw, averaging approximately 120 mL, which was collected into heparinised tubes. A BD FACSAria II and a panel including CD45RO, CCR7, CD25, CD127, CD95 and CD27 were used to sort naive, central memory, regulatory and stem cell-like memory CD4+ T cells. Every sorted population had a purity above 98%. Right away, PBMCs were isolated by Lymphoprep density gradient centrifugation and were stained directly, with no culture step. So that batch effects would be minimized, each experiment stained and sorted samples in pairs, pairing one healthy donor with one patient. CDR1 and CDR2 are read off the germline V gene as MNHEY and SVGAGI. The CDR3 starts with the cysteine, ends with the phenylalanine, and has 15 residues. Only the CDR3 DNA is retained, 45 bases long and in frame from the first base. V and J are truncated by 5 bases and 3 bases respectively, leaving an intervening sequence of 13 bases.

The research as a whole found: A moderate but significant shortening of TCRB CDR3 length was observed in type 1 diabetes patients in all four CD4+ subsets. Fewer insertions and more nucleotide deletions at VDJ recombination sites were observed in patients with type 1 diabetes, implying thymic rearrangement abnormalities. Because cDNA was sequenced instead of genomic DNA, highly expressing activated cells could be over-represented, though the groups showed no difference in activation or CD3 levels. Because the HLA sub-analyses included only small numbers of individuals, any influence of HLA type on TCRB rearrangement was left unresolved. Naive, central memory and regulatory TCRB repertoires appeared more similar among patients than among healthy donors. PCR might favor shorter templates, but patient and control samples were amplified and corrected together, so any skew would affect both groups equally.

The V gene is TRBV6-5 and the J gene is TRBJ1-4, and TRBD1 may be the D gene, going by 6 matching bases. The source is a man between 18 and 29 years old in good health. Specimen: Tregs from blood. This sample's cell subset or site label indicates: regulatory CD4+ T cells. The nucleotide sequence reads as follows: TGTGCCAGCAGTACCCAGACAGGAGCTAATGAAAAACTGTTTTTT. Its translation is CASSTQTGANEKLFF.